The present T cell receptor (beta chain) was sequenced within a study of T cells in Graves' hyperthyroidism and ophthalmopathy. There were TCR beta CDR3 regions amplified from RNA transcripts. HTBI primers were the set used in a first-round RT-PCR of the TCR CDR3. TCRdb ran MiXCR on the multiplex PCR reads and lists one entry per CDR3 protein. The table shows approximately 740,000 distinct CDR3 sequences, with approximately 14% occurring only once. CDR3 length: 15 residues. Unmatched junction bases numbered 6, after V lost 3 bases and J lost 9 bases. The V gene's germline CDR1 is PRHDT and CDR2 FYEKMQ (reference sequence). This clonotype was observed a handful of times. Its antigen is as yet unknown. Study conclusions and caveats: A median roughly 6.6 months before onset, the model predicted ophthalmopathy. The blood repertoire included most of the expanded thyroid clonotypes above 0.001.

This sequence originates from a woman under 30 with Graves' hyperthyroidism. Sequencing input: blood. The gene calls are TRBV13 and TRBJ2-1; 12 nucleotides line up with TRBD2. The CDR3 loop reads CASSFPSGREGEQFF. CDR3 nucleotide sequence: TGTGCCAGCAGCTTTCCTAGCGGGAGGGAGGGTGAGCAGTTCTTC.